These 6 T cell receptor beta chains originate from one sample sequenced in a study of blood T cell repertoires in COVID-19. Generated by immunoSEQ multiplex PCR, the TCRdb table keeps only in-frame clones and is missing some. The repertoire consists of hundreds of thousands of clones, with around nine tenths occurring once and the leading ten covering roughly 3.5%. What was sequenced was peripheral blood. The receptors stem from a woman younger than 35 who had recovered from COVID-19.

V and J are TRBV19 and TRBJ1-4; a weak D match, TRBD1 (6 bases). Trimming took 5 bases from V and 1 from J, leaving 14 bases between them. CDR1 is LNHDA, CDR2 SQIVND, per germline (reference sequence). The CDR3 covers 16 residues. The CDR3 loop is CASSEGGSQTNEKLFF. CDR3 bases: TGTGCCAGTAGTGAAGGGGGTTCTCAAACTAATGAAAAACTGTTTTTT.

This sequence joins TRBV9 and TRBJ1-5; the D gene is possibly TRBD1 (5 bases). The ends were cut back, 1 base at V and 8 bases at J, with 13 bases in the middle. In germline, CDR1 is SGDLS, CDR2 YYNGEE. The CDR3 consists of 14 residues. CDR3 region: CASSVNAIGEPQHF. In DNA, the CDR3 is TGTGCCAGCAGCGTAAACGCGATAGGGGAGCCCCAGCATTTT.

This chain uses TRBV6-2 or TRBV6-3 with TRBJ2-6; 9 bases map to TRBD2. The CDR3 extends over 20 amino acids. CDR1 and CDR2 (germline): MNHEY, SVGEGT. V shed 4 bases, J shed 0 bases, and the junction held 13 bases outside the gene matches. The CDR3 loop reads CASSSTRSGSLSSGANVLTF. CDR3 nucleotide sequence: TGTGCCAGCAGTTCTACGCGTAGCGGGAGCCTTAGCTCTGGGGCCAACGTCCTGACTTTC.

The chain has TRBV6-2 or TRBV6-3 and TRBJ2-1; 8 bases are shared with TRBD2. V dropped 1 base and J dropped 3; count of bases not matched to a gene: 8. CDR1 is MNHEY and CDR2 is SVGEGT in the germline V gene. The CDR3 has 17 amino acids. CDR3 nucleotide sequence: TGTGCCAGCAGTTACTACATAGCGGGAATCGTCTACAATGAGCAGTTCTTC. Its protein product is CASSYYIAGIVYNEQFF.

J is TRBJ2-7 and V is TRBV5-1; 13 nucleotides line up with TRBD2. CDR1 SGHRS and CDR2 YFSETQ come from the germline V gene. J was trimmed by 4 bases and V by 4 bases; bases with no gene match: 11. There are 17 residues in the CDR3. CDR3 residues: CASSPGLAGRGRYEQYV. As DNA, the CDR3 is TGCGCCAGCAGCCCGGGACTAGCGGGAAGAGGACGGTACGAGCAGTACGTC.

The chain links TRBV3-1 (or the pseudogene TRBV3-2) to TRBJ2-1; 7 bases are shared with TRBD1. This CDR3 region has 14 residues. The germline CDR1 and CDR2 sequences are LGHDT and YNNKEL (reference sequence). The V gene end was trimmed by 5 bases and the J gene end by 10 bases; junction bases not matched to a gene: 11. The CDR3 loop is CASSVRTGAWEQFF. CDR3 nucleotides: TGTGCCAGCAGCGTACGAACAGGGGCATGGGAGCAGTTCTTC.